The 27 T cell receptor beta chains in this list originate from one sample, sequenced in a study of cytomegalovirus exposure and HLA in healthy donors (TCRdb year 2017). Preparation of the library involved the immunoSEQ multiplex PCR assay. For the multiplex PCR, a mixture combining 60 forward primers for TCR Vbeta segments and 13 reverse primers for TCR Jbeta segments was used. TCRdb retrieved this table from immuneACCESS and kept in-frame rearrangements only. Not all clones are present; in checked studies, unresolved V genes account for under half, and no reason is known for the remainder. This sample gives more than 200,000 clones in total; 60% to 80% of them show up just once. The leading ten clones occupy 1.8% of the sample. What was sequenced was PBMCs. These receptor sequences come from a male donor in good health and CMV-seronegative.

The chain combines TRBV28 with TRBJ1-2, with D tentatively TRBD1 (6 bases). V lost 6 bases, J lost 8 bases, and 10 bases lay in between. CDR1 and CDR2 from the germline V gene are MDHEN and SYDVKM. There are 11 residues in the CDR3. CDR3: CASRHREGYTF. CDR3 nucleotide sequence: TGTGCCAGCAGACACAGGGAAGGCTACACCTTC.

This clone was counted a single time. The chain is built from TRBV28 and TRBJ1-4; 7 nucleotides line up with TRBD1. Germline V CDR1 and CDR2: MDHEN, SYDVKM. Losses at the gene ends were 5 bases for V and 8 bases for J; bases not matched to a gene: 8. The CDR3 loop spans 14 amino acids. Here the CDR3 reads CASSLTGEREKLFF. The CDR3 DNA sequence: TGTGCCAGCAGTCTCACAGGGGAACGGGAAAAACTGTTTTTT.

This chain links TRBV28 with TRBJ1-4; weak D call: TRBD1 (5 bases). With 7 bases removed from V and 6 bases from J, the gap between germline ends came to 18 bases. Per the germline V gene, CDR1 is MDHEN and CDR2 is SYDVKM. This CDR3 has 15 amino acids. The CDR3 sequence is CASNEPPAGYEKLFF. CDR3 nucleotide sequence: TGTGCCAGCAACGAACCCCCGGCAGGGTATGAAAAACTGTTTTTT. Full variable domain (remainder filled in from reference TRBV28 and TRBJ1-4): DVKVTQSSRYLVKRTGEKVFLECVQDMDHENMFWYRQDPGLGLRLIYFSYDVKMKEKGDIPEGYSVSREKKERFSLILESASTNQTSMYLCASNEPPAGYEKLFFGSGTQLSVL.

The chain recombines TRBV19 with TRBJ2-1; maybe TRBD1 (5 bases). Per germline, CDR1 LNHDA and CDR2 SQIVND (reference sequence). The CDR3 has 15 amino acids. Trimming took 5 bases from V and 3 from J, leaving 14 bases between them. Written as DNA, the CDR3 is TGTGCCAGTAGTGGTGGTCCCCAGGGCTACAATGAGCAGTTCTTC. Translation gives CASSGGPQGYNEQFF.

This clone was counted a few times. V gene TRBV19 combines with J gene TRBJ1-2, with 9 bases identical to TRBD1. J gave up 4 bases and V 6 bases, and 3 bases lay outside the gene matches. CDR3 length: 13 residues. The germline V gene encodes CDR1 LNHDA and CDR2 SQIVND (reference sequence). As DNA, the CDR3 is TGTGCCAGTAGATGGACAGGGGCCTATGGCTACACCTTC. This translates into CASRWTGAYGYTF.

This chain links TRBV27 with TRBJ1-2, with TRBD1 as a possible D gene (6 bases). This CDR3 spans 14 amino acids. V lost 3 bases to trimming and J lost 4 bases, with 12 bases between them. Germline loops: CDR1 MNHEY, CDR2 SMNVEV (reference sequence). This chain's CDR3 is CASSFAARGYGYTF. The CDR3 DNA follows: TGTGCCAGCAGTTTCGCGGCCAGGGGCTATGGCTACACCTTC.

This clone was detected only a few times. The rearrangement joins TRBV6-1 to TRBJ2-7; the match to TRBD2 covers 10 bases. Per the germline V gene, CDR1 is MNHNS and CDR2 is SASEGT. The CDR3 totals 15 residues. V was pared by 5 bases and J by 3 bases, with 7 bases of the junction left unmatched. The CDR3 here is CASSSLAGGSYEQYF. DNA for the CDR3: TGTGCCAGCAGTTCGTTAGCGGGGGGCAGCTACGAGCAGTACTTC.

This sequence joins TRBV15 and TRBJ2-7, with D perhaps TRBD2 (6 bases). CDR3 length: 15 residues. V shed 3 bases and J shed 4 bases, with 16 bases lying between them. Germline loops: CDR1 LNHNV, CDR2 YYDKDF (reference sequence). The CDR3 DNA follows: TGTGCCACCAGCAGGGCCGGAGACGGGGGTTACGAGCAGTACTTC. Protein: CATSRAGDGGYEQYF.

V and J are TRBV4-2 and TRBJ1-5; D may be TRBD1 (5 bases). The V gene's germline CDR1 is LGHNA and CDR2 YNFKEQ. V was clipped by 0 bases and J by 4 bases, with 10 bases between them. The CDR3 totals 15 residues. The CDR3 reads CASSQDGAGNQPQHF. In nucleotides, the CDR3 is TGTGCCAGCAGCCAAGATGGGGCAGGGAATCAGCCCCAGCATTTT.

V gene TRBV4-3 combines with J gene TRBJ2-3; 12 bases are a match to TRBD2. CDR3 length: 17 amino acids. V was pared by 4 bases and J by 5 bases, with 10 bases of the junction left unmatched. Germline loops: CDR1 LGHNA, CDR2 YSLEER. Written as DNA, the CDR3 is TGCGCCAGCAGCCCGGGGGGACTAGCGGGCCCCGGAGATACGCAGTATTTT. Translation: CASSPGGLAGPGDTQYF.

About this clone itself: One end of the junction varies from germline; a read error may be responsible. V usage is TRBV7-7 and J usage is TRBJ2-2; the match to TRBD2 covers 12 bases. Germline V gene lookup returns CDR1 SSHAT and CDR2 FNYEAQ (reference sequence). This CDR3 spans 20 amino acids. The CDR3 loop is CASSLIGLAGGEPNTGELFF. The CDR3 coding sequence is TGTGCTAGCAGCTTAATAGGGCTAGCGGGAGGGGAACCGAACACCGGGGAGCTGTTTTTT.

The genes are TRBV5-1 and TRBJ2-5; weak D call: TRBD2 (6 bases). The J call is uncertain, as TRBJ2-7 better fits the DNA end. The CDR3 is 16 residues long. Per germline, CDR1 SGHRS and CDR2 YFSETQ. In DNA, the CDR3 is TGCGCCAGCAGCTCCTGGGGGGAGACTAGGTCTTACGAGCAGTACTTC. It translates to CASSSWGETRSYEQYF.

Worth noting for this clone: The sample contains more than one DNA sequence encoding this CDR3. J is TRBJ1-4 and V is TRBV5-1; D possibly corresponds to TRBD1 (5 bases). The CDR3 length is 14 residues. V lost 0 bases and J lost 3, with 6 bases in between. The germline V gene encodes CDR1 SGHRS and CDR2 YFSETQ. For the CDR3, the DNA is TGCGCCAGCAGCTTGGCAGGGTCTAATGAAAAACTGTTTTTT. Translated, it gives CASSLAGSNEKLFF.

This chain connects TRBV9 to TRBJ1-1; no reliable D call. There are 13 residues in the CDR3. Trimming removed 0 bases at V and 7 bases at J, with 10 bases between. Germline V lookup: CDR1 SGDLS, CDR2 YYNGEE. CDR3 sequence (DNA): TGTGCCAGCAGCGTAGACGAGGGTAGTGAAGCTTTCTTT. It is translated as CASSVDEGSEAFF. Combining the CDR3 with reference TRBV9 and TRBJ1-1 gives the whole variable domain DSGVTQTPKHLITATGQRVTLRCSPRSGDLSVYWYQQSLDQGLQFLIQYYNGEERAKGNILERFSAQQFPDLHSELNLSSLELGDSALYFCASSVDEGSEAFFGQGTRLTVV.

The chain joins TRBV7-9 to TRBJ2-7; tentative D call: TRBD2 (7 bases). This CDR3 is built from 18 residues. CDR1 SEHNR and CDR2 FQNEAQ come from the germline V gene (reference sequence). The V gene lost 2 bases and the J gene lost 3 bases, with 23 bases spanning the gap. The CDR3 sequence: CASSLRRRGGGSNYEQYF. The CDR3, as DNA: TGTGCCAGCAGCTTACGTCGTAGAGGGGGGGGGTCGAACTACGAGCAGTACTTC.

The genes are TRBV19 and TRBJ1-6, with 8 bases fitting TRBD1. V lost 4 bases, J lost 8 bases, and 7 bases stayed unmatched. This CDR3 comprises 15 residues. CDR1 LNHDA and CDR2 SQIVND come from the germline V gene (reference sequence). For the CDR3, the DNA is TGTGCCAGTAGTACGACGACAGGGGTCGATTCACCCCTCCACTTT. Amino acid sequence: CASSTTTGVDSPLHF.

V and J are TRBV29-1 and TRBJ2-7, with D perhaps matching TRBD2 (5 bases). The CDR3 is 12 amino acids. Germline V lookup: CDR1 SQVTM, CDR2 ANQGSEA. The V and J ends lost 7 bases and 6 bases respectively, with 16 bases between them. The CDR3 region has the DNA TGCAGCGCGGGGTGGCAGGCCGGCGAGCAGTACTTC. Translating it yields CSAGWQAGEQYF.

V gene TRBV30 combines with J gene TRBJ2-3; D perhaps matches TRBD2 (5 bases). V shed 4 bases and J shed 1 base, with 15 bases lying between them. This CDR3 contains 15 residues. The V gene's germline CDR1 is GTSNPN and CDR2 SVGIG (reference sequence). CDR3 DNA: TGTGCCTGGACCCTGAGGGCGCCTCGCACAGATACGCAGTATTTT. Its translation is CAWTLRAPRTDTQYF.

The chain recombines TRBV7-6 with TRBJ2-2; 7 bases are shared with TRBD1. This CDR3 has 16 amino acids. Germline trimming cut 1 base from V and 4 bases from J; bases unmatched to any gene: 6. CDR1 and CDR2 (germline): SGHVS, FNYEAQ. The DNA of the CDR3 is TGTGCCAGCAGCTTAGAAGGGACAGTTCTCACCGGGGAGCTGTTTTTT. The encoded protein is CASSLEGTVLTGELFF.

The genes are TRBV6-6 and TRBJ2-7; 13 bases match TRBD2. Trimming at V came to 6 bases and at J to 4 bases, leaving 6 bases not matched to a gene. The length of the CDR3 is 15 residues. CDR1 and CDR2 (germline): MNHNY, SVGAGI (reference sequence). CDR3 amino acids: CASSRTSGSPYEQYF. The DNA of the CDR3 is TGTGCCAGCAGCCGGACTAGCGGGAGCCCATACGAGCAGTACTTC.

DNA for the CDR3: TGTGCCAGCAGTTACCTTGGGACACTCGGAGAGACCCAGTACTTC. Protein sequence: CASSYLGTLGETQYF. The V gene is TRBV6-5, the J gene TRBJ2-5; D perhaps matches TRBD1 (6 bases). CDR1 and CDR2 (germline): MNHEY, SVGAGI. Trimming stripped 2 bases from V and 4 bases from J, with 14 bases between. The CDR3 has 15 amino acids.

This clone was seen more than once but under ten times. The gene calls are TRBV7-6 and TRBJ2-2; 7 positions agree with TRBD2. Trimming took 1 base from V and 5 from J; bases not matched to a gene: 4. CDR3 length: 15 amino acids. Germline-derived CDR1 and CDR2 are SGHVS and FNYEAQ. For the CDR3, the DNA is TGTGCCAGCAGCTTAGTCGCGGGGGTGACCGGGGAGCTGTTTTTT. Residues: CASSLVAGVTGELFF.

The chain links TRBV5-6 to TRBJ1-1; D ambiguous. Deletions cut 4 bases from V and 3 bases from J, with 19 bases between. CDR1 is SGHDT, CDR2 YYEEEE, per germline. The CDR3 totals 16 residues. The CDR3 region is CASSTAGTHRHTEAFF. CDR3 DNA: TGTGCCAGCAGCACAGCTGGTACCCACAGACACACTGAAGCTTTCTTT.

This chain connects TRBV28 to TRBJ1-1, with TRBD1 matching 7 bases. Germline CDR1 is MDHEN and CDR2 is SYDVKM. CDR3 length: 15 residues. Losses at the gene ends were 5 bases for V and 2 bases for J; bases not matched to a gene: 8. The CDR3 nucleotides read TGTGCCAGCAGTCCAGAGACAGGGCTTAACACTGAAGCTTTCTTT. Its protein is CASSPETGLNTEAFF.

The genes are TRBV9 and TRBJ2-2, with 7 nucleotides matching TRBD2. Germline CDR1 SGDLS, CDR2 YYNGEE. The CDR3 length is 14 residues. V dropped 7 bases and J dropped 0; count of bases not matched to a gene: 3. DNA of the CDR3: TGTGCCAGCCAGAGCGGGACGAACACCGGGGAGCTGTTTTTT. Protein product: CASQSGTNTGELFF.

The chain is built from TRBV7-9 and TRBJ2-5, with a weak D call TRBD2 (7 bases). Per germline, CDR1 SEHNR and CDR2 FQNEAQ (reference sequence). V shed 7 bases and J shed 0 bases, with 21 bases lying between them. CDR3 length: 17 residues. CDR3 nucleotides: TGTGCCAGCAACGACAACCGAGGGGGGGGGTACCAAGAGACCCAGTACTTC. Amino acids: CASNDNRGGGYQETQYF.

This clone was observed a handful of times. This chain joins TRBV4-3 and TRBJ2-6, with 8 nucleotides matching TRBD2. J gave up 0 bases and V 2 bases, and 6 bases lay outside the gene matches. Per germline, CDR1 LGHNA and CDR2 YSLEER. The CDR3 spans 18 residues. CDR3 residues: CASSQRLATHSGANVLTF. The CDR3, as DNA: TGCGCCAGCAGCCAACGACTAGCGACCCACTCTGGGGCCAACGTCCTGACTTTC.